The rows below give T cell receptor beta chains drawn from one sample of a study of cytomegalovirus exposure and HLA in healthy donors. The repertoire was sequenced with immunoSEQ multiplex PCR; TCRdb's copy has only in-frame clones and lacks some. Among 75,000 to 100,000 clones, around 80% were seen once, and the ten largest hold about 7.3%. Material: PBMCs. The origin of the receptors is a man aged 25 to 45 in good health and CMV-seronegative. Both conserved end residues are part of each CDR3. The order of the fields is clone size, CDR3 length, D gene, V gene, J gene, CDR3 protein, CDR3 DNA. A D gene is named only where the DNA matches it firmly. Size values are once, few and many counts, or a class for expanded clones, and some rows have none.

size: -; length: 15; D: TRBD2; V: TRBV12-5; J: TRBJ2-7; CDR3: CASGFGLAETYEQYF; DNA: TGTGCTAGTGGTTTCGGACTAGCGGAGACCTACGAGCAGTACTTC
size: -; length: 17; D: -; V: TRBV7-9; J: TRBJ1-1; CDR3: CASSLEGRPGGNTEAFF; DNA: TGTGCCAGCAGCTTAGAGGGACGGCCCGGGGGGAACACTGAAGCTTTCTTT
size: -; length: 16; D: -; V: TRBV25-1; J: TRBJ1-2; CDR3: CASSAYPPQGKGGYTF; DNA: TGTGCCAGCAGTGCCTATCCCCCCCAGGGTAAGGGAGGCTACACCTTC
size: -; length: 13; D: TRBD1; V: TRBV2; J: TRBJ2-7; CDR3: CATTGVPTYEQYF; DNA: TGTGCCACCACAGGGGTCCCTACCTACGAGCAGTACTTC
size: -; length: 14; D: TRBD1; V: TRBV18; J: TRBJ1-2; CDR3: CASSPSQGDYGYTF; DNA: TGTGCCAGCTCACCATCCCAGGGGGACTATGGCTACACCTTC
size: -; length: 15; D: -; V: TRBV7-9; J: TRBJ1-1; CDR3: CASSLAMTGIAEAFF; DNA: TGTGCCAGCAGCTTAGCCATGACAGGAATAGCTGAAGCTTTCTTT
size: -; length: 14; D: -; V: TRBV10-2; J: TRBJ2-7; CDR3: CASSESGLTYEQYF; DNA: TGCGCCAGCAGTGAGTCTGGACTGACCTACGAGCAGTACTTC
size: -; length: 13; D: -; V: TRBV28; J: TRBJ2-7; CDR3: CASSPRPTYEQYF; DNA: TGTGCCAGCAGTCCCCGTCCGACTTACGAGCAGTACTTC
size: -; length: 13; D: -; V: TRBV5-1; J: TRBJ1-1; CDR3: CASSPGMNTEAFF; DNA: TGCGCCAGCAGCCCCGGTATGAACACTGAAGCTTTCTTT
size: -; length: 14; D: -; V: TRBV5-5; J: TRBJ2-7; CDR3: CASSFQIPAYEQYF; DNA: TGTGCCAGCAGCTTTCAGATTCCCGCCTACGAGCAGTACTTC
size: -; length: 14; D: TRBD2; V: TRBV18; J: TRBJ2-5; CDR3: CASSHGTSGETQYF; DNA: TGTGCCAGCTCGCACGGGACTAGCGGAGAGACCCAGTACTTC
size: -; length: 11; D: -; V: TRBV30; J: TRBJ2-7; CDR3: CAWMIGGEQYF; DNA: TGTGCCTGGATGATAGGGGGCGAGCAGTACTTC
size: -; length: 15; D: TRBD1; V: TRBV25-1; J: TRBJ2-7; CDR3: CASSESGQSSYEQYF; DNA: TGTGCCAGCAGTGAATCGGGACAGTCCTCCTACGAGCAGTACTTC
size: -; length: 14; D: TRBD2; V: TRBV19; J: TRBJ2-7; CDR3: CASSRLGREVEQYF; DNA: TGTGCCAGTAGTCGACTGGGGCGGGAGGTAGAGCAGTACTTC
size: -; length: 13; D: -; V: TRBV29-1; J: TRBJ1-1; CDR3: CSVGGQQNREAFF; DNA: TGCAGCGTTGGGGGACAACAGAATCGTGAAGCTTTCTTT
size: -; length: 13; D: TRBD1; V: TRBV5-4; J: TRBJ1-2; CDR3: CASSLQGGYGYTF; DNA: TGTGCCAGCAGCTTGCAGGGGGGCTATGGCTACACCTTC
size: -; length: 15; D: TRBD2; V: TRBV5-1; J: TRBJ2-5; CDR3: CASSPHQRELETQYF; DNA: TGCGCCAGCAGCCCCCATCAGCGGGAGCTAGAGACCCAGTACTTC
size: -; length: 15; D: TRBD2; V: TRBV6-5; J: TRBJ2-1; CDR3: CASSPTSGGHNEQFF; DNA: TGTGCCAGCAGTCCGACTAGCGGGGGGCATAATGAGCAGTTCTTC
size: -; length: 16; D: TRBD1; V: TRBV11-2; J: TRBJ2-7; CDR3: CASSPDTGQGRVEQYF; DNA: TGTGCCAGCAGCCCCGACACGGGACAGGGTCGGGTCGAGCAGTACTTC
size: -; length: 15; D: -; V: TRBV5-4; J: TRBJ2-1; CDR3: CASSLVTGVYNEQFF; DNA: TGTGCCAGCAGCTTGGTCACAGGAGTTTACAATGAGCAGTTCTTC
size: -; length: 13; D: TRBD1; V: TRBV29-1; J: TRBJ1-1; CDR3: CSVEGTGYTEAFF; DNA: TGCAGCGTTGAAGGGACAGGGTATACTGAAGCTTTCTTT
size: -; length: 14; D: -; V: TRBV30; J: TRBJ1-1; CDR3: CAWSVLGVGTEAFF; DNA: TGTGCCTGGAGTGTATTGGGAGTCGGCACTGAAGCTTTCTTT
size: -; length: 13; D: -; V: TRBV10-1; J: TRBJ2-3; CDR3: CASSPGAGDTQYF; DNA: TGCGCCAGCAGTCCCGGGGCGGGGGATACGCAGTATTTT
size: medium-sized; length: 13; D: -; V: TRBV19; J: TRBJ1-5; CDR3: CASSSGRDQPQHF; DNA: TGTGCCAGTAGTTCAGGGAGGGATCAGCCCCAGCATTTT
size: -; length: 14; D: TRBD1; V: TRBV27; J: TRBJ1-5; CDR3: CASSLQGAGQPQHF; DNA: TGTGCCAGCAGTTTACAGGGGGCGGGACAGCCCCAGCATTTT